This T cell receptor beta chain emerged from a study of blood T cell repertoires in COVID-19. Study-wide context: The cDNA or gDNA used as material had been derived from T cells, B-cell-depleted T cells, or PBMCs.

This CDR3 region has 15 residues. Trimming removed 2 bases from V and 5 bases from J; junction bases left unmatched: 5. CDR1 and CDR2 (germline): LGHDT, YNNKEL (reference sequence). Study processing details: Estimates of nucleated cell counts were drawn from the amplification of reference gene primers. The data were produced by immunoSEQ multiplex PCR, yet TCRdb's version contains in-frame clones alone and is incomplete. V and J calls and clone size are as listed in that table; D and trimming were resolved from the DNA. The table lists 350,000 or so clones, about nine tenths of them singletons, with 1% in the top ten. Donors were grouped by their self-reported clinical history.

This chain uses TRBV3-1 (or the pseudogene TRBV3-2) with TRBJ2-5, with TRBD2 matching 10 bases. This clonotype was obtained from a woman aged 25 to 39 who had been exposed to COVID-19. The sample taken for sequencing was PBMCs or T cells enriched from blood (not recorded which). Here the CDR3 reads CASSQLAGGEETQYF. CDR3 bases: TGTGCCAGCAGCCAATTAGCGGGAGGTGAGGAGACCCAGTACTTC.